This T cell receptor beta chain was observed in a study of CD4 T cells in relation to SARS-CoV-2 and coronaviruses. For the study at large: Shared crossreactive spike epitopes were mapped to their HLA restriction.

Germline assignment: CDR1 KGHSH and CDR2 LQKENI. The CDR3 extends over 15 amino acids. V was clipped by 4 bases and J by 0 bases; unmatched bases: 0. CD4+ T cells from unexposed donors were obtained before the COVID-19 pandemic (2011-2018). Using immunoSEQ multiplex PCR, the repertoire was profiled, and TCRdb retains in-frame clones only, with some absent. Of under 65,000 clones listed, just over 85% are singletons. Sample: memory CD4+ T cells from PBMCs. The chain recombines TRBV18 with TRBJ2-3; TRBD2 matches 11 bases. The sequence was collected from a human donor in good health. The CDR3 region is CASSRTSGSTDTQYF. The CDR3 DNA follows: TGTGCCAGCTCACGGACTAGCGGGAGCACAGATACGCAGTATTTT.